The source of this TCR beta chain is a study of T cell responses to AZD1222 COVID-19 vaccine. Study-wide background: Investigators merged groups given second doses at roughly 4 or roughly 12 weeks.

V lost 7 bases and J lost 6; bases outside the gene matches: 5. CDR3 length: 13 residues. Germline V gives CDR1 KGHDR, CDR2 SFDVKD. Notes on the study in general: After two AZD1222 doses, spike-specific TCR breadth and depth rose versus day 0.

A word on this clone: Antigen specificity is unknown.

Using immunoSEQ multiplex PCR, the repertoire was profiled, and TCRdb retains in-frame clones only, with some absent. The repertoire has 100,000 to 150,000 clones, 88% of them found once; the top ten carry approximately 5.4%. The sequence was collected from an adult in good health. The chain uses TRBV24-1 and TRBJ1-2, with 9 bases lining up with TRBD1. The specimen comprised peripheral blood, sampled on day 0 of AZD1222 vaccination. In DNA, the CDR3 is TGTGCCACCAGAGAAACAGGGGGCGATGGCTACACCTTC. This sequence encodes CATRETGGDGYTF.